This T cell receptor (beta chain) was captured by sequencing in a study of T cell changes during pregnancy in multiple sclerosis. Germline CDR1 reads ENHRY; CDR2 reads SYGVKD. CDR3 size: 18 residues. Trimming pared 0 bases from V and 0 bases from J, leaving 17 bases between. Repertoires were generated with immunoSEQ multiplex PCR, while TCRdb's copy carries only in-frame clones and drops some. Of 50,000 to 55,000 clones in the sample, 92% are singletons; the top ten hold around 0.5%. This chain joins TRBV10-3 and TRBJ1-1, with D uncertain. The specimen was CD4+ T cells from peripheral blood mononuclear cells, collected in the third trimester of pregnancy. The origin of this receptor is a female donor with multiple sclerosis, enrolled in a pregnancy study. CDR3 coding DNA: TGTGCCATCAGTGAGTCGAGTGCAGACAATTTAATGAACACTGAAGCTTTCTTT. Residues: CAISESSADNLMNTEAFF.